This is a list of T cell receptor beta chains from one sample in a study of blood T cell repertoires in COVID-19. TCRdb's copy holds only in-frame clones and misses some; the assay was immunoSEQ multiplex PCR. The top ten clones hold 11% of a sample with 150,000 to 200,000 clones, approximately 80% of them seen once. Sequenced sample: PBMCs or T cells enriched from blood (not recorded which). These receptors originate from a man aged 50 to 60 who had recovered from COVID-19. CDR3s include the opening cysteine and the closing phenylalanine or tryptophan. Expanded clones are given a class, and other clones once, few, many or no size at all.

clone size: NA; CDR3 length: 16; V gene: TRBV4-2; CDR3 protein: CASSQDWEQGGQPQHF
clone size: NA; CDR3 length: 12; V gene: TRBV7-9; CDR3 protein: CASNRQSNEQFF
clone size: NA; CDR3 length: 14; V gene: TRBV6-5; CDR3 protein: CASNPTGLTSPLHF
clone size: once; CDR3 length: 12; V gene: TRBV28; CDR3 protein: CASKTGWTEAFF
clone size: NA; CDR3 length: 13; V gene: TRBV2; CDR3 protein: CASSLAGYNEQFF
clone size: NA; CDR3 length: 15; V gene: TRBV9; CDR3 protein: CASSVVGSGANVLTF
clone size: NA; CDR3 length: 16; V gene: TRBV7-2; CDR3 protein: CASSPFGAGVRETQYF
clone size: NA; CDR3 length: 13; V gene: TRBV4-1; CDR3 protein: CASSQAQGYGYTF
clone size: NA; CDR3 length: 12; V gene: TRBV18; CDR3 protein: CASSGQGYEQYF
clone size: once; CDR3 length: 14; V gene: TRBV29-1; CDR3 protein: CSVVGRTSTHEQYF
clone size: NA; CDR3 length: 15; V gene: TRBV9; CDR3 protein: CASSPSEGFDQPQHF
clone size: NA; CDR3 length: 16; V gene: TRBV6-1; CDR3 protein: CASSEALGGYNSPLHF
clone size: NA; CDR3 length: 14; V gene: TRBV30; CDR3 protein: CAWSAGLAGGEQFF
clone size: NA; CDR3 length: 15; V gene: TRBV21-1; CDR3 protein: CASSIIQGANTEAFF
clone size: NA; CDR3 length: 14; V gene: TRBV2; CDR3 protein: CASPFYRGNYGYTF
clone size: NA; CDR3 length: 14; V gene: TRBV15; CDR3 protein: CATSRDLAGGELFF
clone size: NA; CDR3 length: 18; V gene: TRBV7-3; CDR3 protein: CASSLKGLAGAWGYEQFF
clone size: NA; CDR3 length: 16; V gene: TRBV5-1; CDR3 protein: CASSPEGALFDTEAFF
clone size: NA; CDR3 length: 12; V gene: TRBV28; CDR3 protein: CASTASSYEQYF
clone size: NA; CDR3 length: 17; V gene: TRBV28; CDR3 protein: CASSNTLGLPNTGELFF
clone size: once; CDR3 length: 16; V gene: TRBV3-1/TRBV3-2; CDR3 protein: CASSADRRASGNTIYF
clone size: NA; CDR3 length: 15; V gene: TRBV10-1; CDR3 protein: CASSETGGGYNEQFF
clone size: few; CDR3 length: 16; V gene: TRBV28; CDR3 protein: CASSRNTGGRNTEAFF
clone size: NA; CDR3 length: 14; V gene: TRBV2; CDR3 protein: CASRQDLSTDTQYF
clone size: NA; CDR3 length: 13; V gene: TRBV5-5; CDR3 protein: CASSSTLTYEQYF
clone size: NA; CDR3 length: 16; V gene: TRBV10-1; CDR3 protein: CASRIEDPQRADTQYF
clone size: NA; CDR3 length: 13; V gene: TRBV11-2; CDR3 protein: CASSLERQETQYF
clone size: NA; CDR3 length: 12; V gene: TRBV5-6; CDR3 protein: CASSSNYQPQHF
clone size: NA; CDR3 length: 14; V gene: TRBV7-2; CDR3 protein: CASSPQLRGQPQHF
clone size: NA; CDR3 length: 13; V gene: TRBV12-3/TRBV12-4; CDR3 protein: CASRSTGESGYTF
clone size: NA; CDR3 length: 16; V gene: TRBV5-1; CDR3 protein: CASSGTGTPKSYEQYF
clone size: NA; CDR3 length: 15; V gene: TRBV6-5; CDR3 protein: CASSYSMFENYGYTF
clone size: NA; CDR3 length: 18; V gene: TRBV28; CDR3 protein: CASSARLAGGVAKNIQYF
clone size: NA; CDR3 length: 15; V gene: TRBV3-1/TRBV3-2; CDR3 protein: CASSTAGSGVNEQFF
clone size: once; CDR3 length: 14; V gene: TRBV7-9; CDR3 protein: CAWPVTNITDTQYF
clone size: once; CDR3 length: 15; V gene: TRBV10-3; CDR3 protein: CAIRPGQDSNQPQHF
clone size: NA; CDR3 length: 12; V gene: TRBV28; CDR3 protein: CASSLNDREQFF
clone size: NA; CDR3 length: 11; V gene: TRBV5-1; CDR3 protein: CASRWDSEAFF
clone size: NA; CDR3 length: 14; V gene: TRBV5-1; CDR3 protein: CASSRPDRTYEQYF
clone size: NA; CDR3 length: 17; V gene: TRBV6-7; CDR3 protein: CASSYPTPGSYNSPLHF
clone size: NA; CDR3 length: 15; V gene: TRBV14; CDR3 protein: CASSQTGASTDTQYF
clone size: NA; CDR3 length: 13; V gene: TRBV5-6; CDR3 protein: CASSLFGGLGYTF
clone size: many; CDR3 length: 13; V gene: TRBV27; CDR3 protein: CASRGQGNQPQHF